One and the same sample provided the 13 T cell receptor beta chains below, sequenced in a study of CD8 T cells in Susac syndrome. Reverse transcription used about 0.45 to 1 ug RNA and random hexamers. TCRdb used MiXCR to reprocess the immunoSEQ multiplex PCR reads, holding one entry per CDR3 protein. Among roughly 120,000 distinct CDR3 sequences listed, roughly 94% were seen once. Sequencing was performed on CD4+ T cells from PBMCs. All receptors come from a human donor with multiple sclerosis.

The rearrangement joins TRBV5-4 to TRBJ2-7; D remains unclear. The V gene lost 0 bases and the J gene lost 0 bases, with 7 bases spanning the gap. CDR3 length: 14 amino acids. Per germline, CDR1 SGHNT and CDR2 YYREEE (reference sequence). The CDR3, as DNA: TGTGCCAGCAGCTTGGATCCCGGCTCCTACGAGCAGTACTTC. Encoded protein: CASSLDPGSYEQYF.

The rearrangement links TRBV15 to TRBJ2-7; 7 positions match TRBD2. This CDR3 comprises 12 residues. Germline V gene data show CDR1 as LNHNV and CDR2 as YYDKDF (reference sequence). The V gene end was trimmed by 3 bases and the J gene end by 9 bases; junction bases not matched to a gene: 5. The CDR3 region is CATSSSGMVQYF. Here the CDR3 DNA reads TGTGCCACCAGCAGCAGCGGGATGGTGCAGTACTTC.

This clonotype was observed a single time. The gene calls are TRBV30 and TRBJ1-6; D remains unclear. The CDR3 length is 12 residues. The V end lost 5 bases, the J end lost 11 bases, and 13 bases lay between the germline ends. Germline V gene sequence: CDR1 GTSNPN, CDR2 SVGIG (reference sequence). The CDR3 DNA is TGTGCCTGGGGCCGCGGCAGTGCACCCCTCCACTTT. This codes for CAWGRGSAPLHF.

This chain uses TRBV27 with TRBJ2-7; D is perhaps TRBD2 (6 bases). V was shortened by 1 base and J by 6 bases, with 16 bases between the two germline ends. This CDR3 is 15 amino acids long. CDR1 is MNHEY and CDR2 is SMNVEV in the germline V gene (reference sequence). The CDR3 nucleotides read TGTGCCAGCAGTTTATTCGGCGGGATTCTTGGCGAGCAGTACTTC. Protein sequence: CASSLFGGILGEQYF.

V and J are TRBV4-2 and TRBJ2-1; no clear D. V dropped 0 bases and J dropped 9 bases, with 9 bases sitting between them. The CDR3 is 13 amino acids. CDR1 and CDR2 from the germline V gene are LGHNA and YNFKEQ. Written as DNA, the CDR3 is TGTGCCAGCAGCCAAGAAAAAACCTTTGAGCAGTTCTTC. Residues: CASSQEKTFEQFF.

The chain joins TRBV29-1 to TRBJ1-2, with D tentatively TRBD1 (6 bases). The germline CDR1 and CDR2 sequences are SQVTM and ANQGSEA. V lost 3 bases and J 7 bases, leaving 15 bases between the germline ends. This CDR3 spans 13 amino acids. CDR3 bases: TGCAGCGTTGATGCAGGGGCGCGGGGTGGCTACACCTTC. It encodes CSVDAGARGGYTF.

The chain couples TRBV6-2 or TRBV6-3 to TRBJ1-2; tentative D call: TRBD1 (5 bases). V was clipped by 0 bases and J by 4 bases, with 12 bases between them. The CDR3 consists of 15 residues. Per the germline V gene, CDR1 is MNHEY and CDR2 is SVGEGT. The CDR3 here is CASSYSMGQLYGYTF. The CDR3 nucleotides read TGTGCCAGCAGTTACTCGATGGGGCAGCTCTATGGCTACACCTTC.

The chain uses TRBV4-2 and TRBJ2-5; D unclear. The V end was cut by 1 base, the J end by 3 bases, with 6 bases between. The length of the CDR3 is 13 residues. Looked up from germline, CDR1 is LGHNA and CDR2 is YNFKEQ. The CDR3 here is CASSQGSKETQYF. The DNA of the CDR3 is TGTGCCAGCAGCCAAGGCAGTAAAGAGACCCAGTACTTC.

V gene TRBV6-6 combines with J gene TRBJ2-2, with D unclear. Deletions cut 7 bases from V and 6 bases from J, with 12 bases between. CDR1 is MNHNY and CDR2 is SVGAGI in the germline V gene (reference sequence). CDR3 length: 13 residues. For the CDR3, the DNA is TGTGCCAGCACCCCGTCGATCCCCGGGGAGCTGTTTTTT. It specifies CASTPSIPGELFF.

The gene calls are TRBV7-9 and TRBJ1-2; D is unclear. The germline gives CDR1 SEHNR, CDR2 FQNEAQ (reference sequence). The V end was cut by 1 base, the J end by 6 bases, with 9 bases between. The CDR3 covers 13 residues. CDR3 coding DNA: TGTGCCAGCAGCTTAGTAGGGCTCCATGGCTACACCTTC. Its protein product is CASSLVGLHGYTF.

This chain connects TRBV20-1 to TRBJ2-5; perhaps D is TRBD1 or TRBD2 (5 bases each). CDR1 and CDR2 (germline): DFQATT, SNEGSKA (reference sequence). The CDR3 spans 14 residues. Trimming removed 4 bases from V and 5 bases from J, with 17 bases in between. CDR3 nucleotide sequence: TGCAGTGCTATACCCCGGGTGGGACGGGAGACCCAGTACTTC. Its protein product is CSAIPRVGRETQYF.

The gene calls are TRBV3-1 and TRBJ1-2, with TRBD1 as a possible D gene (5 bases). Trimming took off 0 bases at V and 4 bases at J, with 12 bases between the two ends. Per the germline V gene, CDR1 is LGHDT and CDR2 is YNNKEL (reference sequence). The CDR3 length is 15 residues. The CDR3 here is CASSQEAGKGYGYTF. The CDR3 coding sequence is TGTGCCAGCAGCCAAGAGGCAGGGAAGGGCTATGGCTACACCTTC.

The CDR3 DNA follows: TGCAGCGTTGATGGGTCGGGGGCCGGGGAGCTGTTTTTT. Protein: CSVDGSGAGELFF. J is TRBJ2-2 and V is TRBV29-1, with TRBD2 as a possible D gene (6 bases). The CDR3 sequence is 13 residues long. V dropped 3 bases and J dropped 6 bases, with 11 bases sitting between them. In germline, CDR1 is SQVTM, CDR2 ANQGSEA.